Each of the 14 T cell receptor beta chains below was sequenced from the same sample in a study of blood T cell repertoires in COVID-19. The protocol was immunoSEQ multiplex PCR, while the TCRdb copy is restricted to in-frame clones and leaves out a portion. Of fewer than 200,000 clones listed, approximately 85% were seen once; the top ten hold more than 7%. Sequenced sample: peripheral blood. These receptors all come from a woman aged 60-75 years with COVID-19, enrolled during active disease.

The rearrangement joins TRBV5-8 to TRBJ2-3, with a weak D call TRBD1 (6 bases). Germline V gene sequence: CDR1 SGHTS, CDR2 YDEGEE. V lost 0 bases and J lost 3, with 17 bases in between. This CDR3 is built from 17 residues. CDR3 sequence reads: CASSLVRGGGQTDTQYF. The CDR3 DNA reads as TGTGCCAGCAGCTTGGTTCGTGGCGGAGGACAGACAGATACGCAGTATTTT.

The rearrangement links TRBV10-2 to TRBJ2-2, with TRBD1 matching over 7 bases. The CDR3 runs 18 residues. Trimming cost V 0 bases and J 2 bases; bases outside gene matches: 9. Germline CDR1 WSHSY, CDR2 SAAADI. The CDR3 bases are TGCGCCAGCAGTGAGTCGCGCGCCGGGACAGTAAACACCGGGGAGCTGTTTTTT. It translates to CASSESRAGTVNTGELFF.

The J gene is TRBJ1-4, the V gene TRBV5-1; unclear D gene. CDR1 SGHRS and CDR2 YFSETQ come from the germline V gene. V gave up 0 bases and J gave up 3 bases, with 15 bases separating them. The CDR3 is 17 amino acids. The CDR3 is CASSLGAQTSSNEKLFF. CDR3 nucleotides: TGCGCCAGCAGCTTGGGGGCCCAGACATCTTCTAATGAAAAACTGTTTTTT.

J is TRBJ2-3 and V is TRBV19, with 7 nucleotides matching TRBD2. From germline, CDR1 is LNHDA and CDR2 SQIVND (reference sequence). V was clipped by 4 bases and J by 0 bases; unmatched bases: 4. There are 15 residues in the CDR3. CDR3 in amino acids: CASSTGLPSTDTQYF. The CDR3 region has the DNA TGTGCCAGTAGTACGGGACTACCTAGCACAGATACGCAGTATTTT. Together with reference TRBV19 and TRBJ2-3, the CDR3 gives the full variable domain: DGGITQSPKYLFRKEGQNVTLSCEQNLNHDAMYWYRQDPGQGLRLIYYSQIVNDFQKGDIAEGYSVSREKKESFPLTVTSAQKNPTAFYLCASSTGLPSTDTQYFGPGTRLTVL.

The chain employs TRBV2 and TRBJ2-7, with 7 nucleotides matching TRBD1. V trimming: 5 bases; J trimming: 6 bases; junction bases outside the gene matches: 4. CDR3 size: 12 residues. Germline loops: CDR1 SNHLY, CDR2 FYNNEI. CDR3 in DNA: TGTGCCAGCAGTACAGGGGCCTCCGAGCAGTACTTC. It codes for CASSTGASEQYF.

The gene calls are TRBV2 and TRBJ2-1, with TRBD2 identical over 12 bases. Per the germline V gene, CDR1 is SNHLY and CDR2 is FYNNEI. After removal of 7 bases from V and 8 bases from J, the junction contained 21 bases not matched to a gene. This CDR3 is built from 19 residues. The CDR3, as DNA: TGTGCCAGCAATCTTACTCCGGGACTAGCGGGCTTTACAGCGGATGAGCAGTTCTTC. Residues: CASNLTPGLAGFTADEQFF.

Worth noting for this clone: One end of the junction does not line up with germline, which may come from a read error. This sequence joins TRBV7-7 and TRBJ2-5; TRBD1 matches at 9 bases. The CDR3 runs to 13 residues. Germline CDR1 SSHAT, CDR2 FNYEAQ (reference sequence). This CDR3 is CASSLGQGETQYF. DNA for the CDR3: TGTGCTAGCAGCTTAGGACAGGGGGAGACCCAGTACTTC. Full variable domain (remainder filled in from reference TRBV7-7 and TRBJ2-5): GAGVSQSPRYKVTKRGQDVTLRCDPISSHATLYWYQQALGQGPEFLTYFNYEAQPDKSGLPSDRFSAERPEGSISTLTIQRTEQRDSAMYRCASSLGQGETQYFGPGTRLLVL.

This chain uses TRBV19 with TRBJ1-5; maybe TRBD1 (5 bases). Trimming shortened V by 5 bases and J by 7 bases, and 9 bases separated the two germline ends. Germline assignment: CDR1 LNHDA and CDR2 SQIVND (reference sequence). This CDR3 spans 12 amino acids. The CDR3 DNA is TGTGCCAGTAGTGGGACTTTCCAGCCCCAGCATTTT. Its translation is CASSGTFQPQHF.

This sequence joins TRBV19 and TRBJ2-4, with 9 nucleotides matching TRBD1. V shed 5 bases and J 7 bases; nucleotides not matched to a gene: 6. The CDR3 loop spans 14 amino acids. Per germline, CDR1 LNHDA and CDR2 SQIVND (reference sequence). CDR3 in amino acids: CASSLLGQGNIQYF. The CDR3, as DNA: TGTGCCAGTAGTCTCCTTGGACAGGGGAACATTCAGTACTTC.

This clone came up a few times. The rearrangement joins TRBV28 to TRBJ1-2; D ambiguous. The CDR3 sequence is 13 residues long. The V gene lost 6 bases and the J gene lost 0 bases, with 8 bases spanning the gap. Looked up from germline, CDR1 is MDHEN and CDR2 is SYDVKM. CDR3 protein: CASSGGANYGYTF. The CDR3 DNA sequence: TGTGCCAGCAGCGGAGGAGCTAACTATGGCTACACCTTC.

The genes are TRBV6-4 and TRBJ2-3; TRBD2 is a possible D gene (5 bases). Germline assignment: CDR1 MRHNA and CDR2 SNTAGT. The CDR3 is 15 residues long. Trimming took off 3 bases at V and 2 bases at J, with 12 bases between the two ends. CDR3 nucleotides: TGTGCCAGCAGTGAACGTCCCGGGGTCACAGATACGCAGTATTTT. Translating it yields CASSERPGVTDTQYF.

The chain employs TRBV11-2 and TRBJ2-2; D not certain. The CDR3 is 15 amino acids. CDR1 is SGHAT, CDR2 FQNNGV, per germline. Trimming took off 0 bases at V and 3 bases at J, with 8 bases between the two ends. CDR3 in DNA: TGTGCCAGCAGCTTAGAACTCCGCCACACCGGGGAGCTGTTTTTT. Its translation: CASSLELRHTGELFF.

CDR3 sequence reads: CASSTPPSGRSSYNEQFF. CDR3 DNA: TGTGCCAGCAGTACACCACCTAGCGGGAGGAGCTCCTACAATGAGCAGTTCTTC. This chain connects TRBV7-6 to TRBJ2-1, with TRBD2 identical over 11 bases. J lost 0 bases, V lost 6 bases, and 10 bases had no gene match. The CDR3 loop spans 18 amino acids. The germline V gene encodes CDR1 SGHVS and CDR2 FNYEAQ. Filled out from reference TRBV7-6 and TRBJ2-1, the complete variable domain reads GAGVSQSPRYKVTKRGQDVALRCDPISGHVSLYWYRQALGQGPEFLTYFNYEAQQDKSGLPNDRFSAERPEGSISTLTIQRTEQRDSAMYRCASSTPPSGRSSYNEQFFGPGTRLTVL.

In its sample, this clone was seen once. The chain uses TRBV27 and TRBJ1-2; 7 positions match TRBD1. The germline CDR1 and CDR2 sequences are MNHEY and SMNVEV (reference sequence). With 6 bases clipped from V and 5 bases from J, the junction kept 15 bases outside the gene matches. The CDR3 is 16 amino acids. The CDR3 DNA reads TGTGCCAGCAGAGAGCTCCAGGGGGGCAGGAAGTATGGCTACACCTTC. Its translation: CASRELQGGRKYGYTF.